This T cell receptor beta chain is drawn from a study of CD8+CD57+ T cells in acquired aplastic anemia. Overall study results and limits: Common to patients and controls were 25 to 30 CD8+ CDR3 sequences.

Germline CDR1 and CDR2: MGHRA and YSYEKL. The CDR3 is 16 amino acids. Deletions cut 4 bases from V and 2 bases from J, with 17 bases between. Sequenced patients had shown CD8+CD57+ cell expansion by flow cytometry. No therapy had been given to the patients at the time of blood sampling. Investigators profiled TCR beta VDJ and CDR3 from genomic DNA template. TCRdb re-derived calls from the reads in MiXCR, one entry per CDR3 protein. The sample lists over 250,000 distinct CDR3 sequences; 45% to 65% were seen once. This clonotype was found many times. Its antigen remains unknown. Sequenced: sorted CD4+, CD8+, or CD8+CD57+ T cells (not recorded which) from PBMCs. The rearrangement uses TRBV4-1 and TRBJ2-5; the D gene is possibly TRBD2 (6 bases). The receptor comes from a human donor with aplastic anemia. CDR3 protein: CASSPQSTRGQETQYF. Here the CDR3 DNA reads TGCGCCAGCAGCCCTCAATCGACTAGAGGGCAAGAGACCCAGTACTTC.